These T cell receptor beta chains were read from a single sample in a study of blood T cell repertoires in COVID-19. The protocol was immunoSEQ multiplex PCR, while the TCRdb copy is restricted to in-frame clones and leaves out a portion. The sample records tens of thousands of clones, around 68% being singletons. Sequencing input: peripheral blood. These receptors were taken from a woman aged 70-85 years with acute or convalescent COVID-19. CDR3s include the opening cysteine and the closing phenylalanine or tryptophan. A D gene is named only where the DNA matches it firmly. Only part of the rows carry a size: once, few, many, or a class if the clone is expanded.

size: -; D: -; J: TRBJ1-1; V: TRBV4-3; DNA: TGCGCCAGCAGCCAAGGTGGGCAGAACACTGAAGCTTTCTTT; CDR3: CASSQGGQNTEAFF
size: once; D: -; J: TRBJ2-3; V: TRBV10-3; DNA: TGTGCCATCAGTGAGTCACAGAATGAAGGGCAGTATTTT; CDR3: CAISESQNEGQYF
size: -; D: TRBD2; J: TRBJ2-5; V: TRBV3-1/TRBV3-2; DNA: TGTGCCAGCAGCCCAAGCCCGGGACTAGCGGAGAGGTGGGAGACCCAGTACTTC; CDR3: CASSPSPGLAERWETQYF
size: -; D: -; J: TRBJ2-2; V: TRBV2; DNA: TGTGCCAGCAGTGAAGTAGGGGCTAGCGCCGGGGAGCTGTTTTTT; CDR3: CASSEVGASAGELFF
size: once; D: -; J: TRBJ2-7; V: TRBV10-2; DNA: TGCGCCAGCAGTGAGCCCGCCTACGAGCAGTACTTC; CDR3: CASSEPAYEQYF
size: -; D: TRBD2; J: TRBJ2-1; V: TRBV7-2; DNA: TGTGCCAGCAGCTGGGAGCGGGGACATGAGCAGTTCTTC; CDR3: CASSWERGHEQFF
size: -; D: -; J: TRBJ2-7; V: TRBV2; DNA: TGTGCCAGCGGGACTGCCGCCTACGAGCAGTACTTC; CDR3: CASGTAAYEQYF
size: once; D: TRBD2; J: TRBJ2-1; V: TRBV9; DNA: TGTGCCAGCAGCGTAGGACCCAGCGGGGTCTACAATGAGCAGTTCTTC; CDR3: CASSVGPSGVYNEQFF
size: -; D: -; J: TRBJ1-5; V: TRBV20-1; DNA: TGCAGTGCTAGTGGTGCTCGGGATCAGCCCCAGCATTTT; CDR3: CSASGARDQPQHF
size: -; D: -; J: TRBJ2-7; V: TRBV6-2/TRBV6-3; DNA: TGTGCCAGCAGTTACCAATACGAGCAGTACTTC; CDR3: CASSYQYEQYF
size: -; D: -; J: TRBJ1-2; V: TRBV12-3/TRBV12-4; DNA: TGTGCCAGCAGTTTTACCGGTCGTAGCGGCTACACCTTC; CDR3: CASSFTGRSGYTF
size: -; D: TRBD1; J: TRBJ2-7; V: TRBV5-4; DNA: TGTGCCAGCAGCCTCTTTGCGGGACAGGGGTACGAGCAGTACTTC; CDR3: CASSLFAGQGYEQYF
size: -; D: -; J: TRBJ1-1; V: TRBV11-2; DNA: TGTGCCAGCAGCTTAGGGCAGGTCATGAACACTGAAGCTTTCTTT; CDR3: CASSLGQVMNTEAFF
size: -; D: -; J: TRBJ1-2; V: TRBV20-1; DNA: TGCAGTGCTAGAGCGGGGGAGGGCTACACCTTC; CDR3: CSARAGEGYTF
size: many; D: -; J: TRBJ1-1; V: TRBV3-1/TRBV3-2; DNA: TGTGCCAGCACCCGGGGGAACACTGAAGCTTTCTTT; CDR3: CASTRGNTEAFF
size: -; D: TRBD1; J: TRBJ2-7; V: TRBV2; DNA: TGTGCCAGCAGTCTAGGGGGCGAGTCCTACGAGCAGTACTTC; CDR3: CASSLGGESYEQYF
size: -; D: -; J: TRBJ2-3; V: TRBV5-4; DNA: TGTGCCAGCAGCTTGGGCAGCGGGAGCACAGATACGCAGTATTTT; CDR3: CASSLGSGSTDTQYF
size: -; D: -; J: TRBJ2-5; V: TRBV2; DNA: TGTGCCAGCAGTGAAAGGGAGGAGACCCAGTACTTC; CDR3: CASSEREETQYF
size: -; D: -; J: TRBJ1-2; V: TRBV6-2/TRBV6-3; DNA: TGTGCCAGCAGTTACTCGGGCCCGGCCCATGGCTACACCTTC; CDR3: CASSYSGPAHGYTF
size: -; D: -; J: TRBJ2-2; V: TRBV4-1; DNA: TGCGCCAGCAGCCCGACCCCGGGCGGGGAGCTGTTTTTT; CDR3: CASSPTPGGELFF
size: once; D: TRBD1; J: TRBJ2-7; V: TRBV6-1; DNA: TGTGCCAGCAGTGAGGGACAGGGGGCCTACGAGCAGTACTTC; CDR3: CASSEGQGAYEQYF
size: -; D: -; J: TRBJ2-5; V: TRBV5-1; DNA: TGCGCCAGCAGCCCCGGGACACCACAAGAGACCCAGTACTTC; CDR3: CASSPGTPQETQYF
size: few; D: -; J: TRBJ2-2; V: TRBV5-1; DNA: TGCGCCAGCAGCATTACTACCTTGGATACCGGGGAGCTGTTTTTT; CDR3: CASSITTLDTGELFF
size: -; D: -; J: TRBJ1-6; V: TRBV18; DNA: TGTGCCAGCTCACCCAACGCCGGGACTGGTAATTCACCCCTCCACTTT; CDR3: CASSPNAGTGNSPLHF
size: -; D: TRBD1; J: TRBJ1-1; V: TRBV28; DNA: TGTGCCAGCAATTCCCCACTACAGGGGGCACTCTCGAACACTGAAGCTTTCTTT; CDR3: CASNSPLQGALSNTEAFF
size: -; D: TRBD1; J: TRBJ2-7; V: TRBV30; DNA: TGTGCCTGGAGTGGGAAGGGACAGGGTGAAGAGCAGTACTTC; CDR3: CAWSGKGQGEEQYF
size: -; D: -; J: TRBJ2-3; V: TRBV5-1; DNA: TGCGCCAGCAGTCCCGACACCAGCACAGATACGCAGTATTTT; CDR3: CASSPDTSTDTQYF
size: -; D: TRBD1; J: TRBJ1-2; V: TRBV4-1; DNA: TGCGCCAGCAGCCACTTAACAGGGGGCTCAGGCTACACCTTC; CDR3: CASSHLTGGSGYTF
size: -; D: -; J: TRBJ2-1; V: TRBV9; DNA: TGTGCCAGCAGCGTAGCTCCAGGGGTTGAGGACAATGAGCAGTTCTTC; CDR3: CASSVAPGVEDNEQFF
size: -; D: TRBD2; J: TRBJ2-1; V: TRBV9; DNA: TGTGCCAGCAGCTTCGCTTCAGCGGGGGTAAATGAGCAGTTCTTC; CDR3: CASSFASAGVNEQFF
size: many; D: -; J: TRBJ2-5; V: TRBV4-2; DNA: TGTGCCAGCAGCCAAAACCAGTGGCAAGAGACCCAGTACTTC; CDR3: CASSQNQWQETQYF
size: -; D: TRBD1; J: TRBJ1-2; V: TRBV30; DNA: TGTGCCTGGACCCTGCTGGGACAGGGCTATGGCTACACCTTC; CDR3: CAWTLLGQGYGYTF
size: -; D: -; J: TRBJ1-2; V: TRBV19; DNA: TGTGCCAGTAGTTCAACCGGGACGGGAGGAGATGGCTACACCTTC; CDR3: CASSSTGTGGDGYTF
size: -; D: -; J: TRBJ2-3; V: TRBV7-3; DNA: TGTGCCAGCAGCTTACTCCCAGGGACAGATACGCAGTATTTT; CDR3: CASSLLPGTDTQYF
size: -; D: TRBD1; J: TRBJ1-6; V: TRBV6-1; DNA: TGTGCCAGCGGTGACAGGGAGGGTAATTCACCCCTCCACTTT; CDR3: CASGDREGNSPLHF
size: -; D: TRBD1; J: TRBJ2-7; V: TRBV13; DNA: TGTGCCAGCAGCCCAGGGACAGGGAGCTCCTACGAGCAGTACTTC; CDR3: CASSPGTGSSYEQYF
size: -; D: TRBD1; J: TRBJ2-3; V: TRBV11-2; DNA: TGTGCCAGCAGCTCGTATGACAGGGAACGCACAGATACGCAGTATTTT; CDR3: CASSSYDRERTDTQYF
size: -; D: -; J: TRBJ2-4; V: TRBV18; DNA: TGTGCCAGCTCCCTCGACAGGACCAAAAACATTCAGTACTTC; CDR3: CASSLDRTKNIQYF
size: -; D: TRBD1; J: TRBJ2-5; V: TRBV6-4; DNA: TGTGCCAGCGGGACAGTCCAAGAGACCCAGTACTTC; CDR3: CASGTVQETQYF
size: -; D: -; J: TRBJ2-1; V: TRBV12-3/TRBV12-4; DNA: TGTGCCAGTACTGGGAGATACAATGAGCAGTTCTTC; CDR3: CASTGRYNEQFF
size: -; D: TRBD1; J: TRBJ2-1; V: TRBV7-3; DNA: TGTGCCAGCAGCGCCTCCGGGACAGGGTTTGGGAATGAGCAGTTCTTC; CDR3: CASSASGTGFGNEQFF
size: -; D: TRBD1; J: TRBJ2-7; V: TRBV10-3; DNA: TGTGCCACCGCCAAAGAAGACAGGGGACCCTACGAGCAGTACTTC; CDR3: CATAKEDRGPYEQYF
size: -; D: -; J: TRBJ1-2; V: TRBV5-1; DNA: TGCGCCAGCAGCTTGGGTCCCTATGGGGGCGCAAATGGCTACACCTTC; CDR3: CASSLGPYGGANGYTF
size: -; D: TRBD1; J: TRBJ1-2; V: TRBV5-4; DNA: TGTGCCAGCAGCATCCGGGACAGGGGCTTCTATCCAAGGGACACCTTC; CDR3: CASSIRDRGFYPRDTF
size: -; D: TRBD2; J: TRBJ2-2; V: TRBV27; DNA: TGTGCCAGCAGTTTGTCGGGGGGATTGAACACCGGGGAGCTGTTTTTT; CDR3: CASSLSGGLNTGELFF
size: -; D: TRBD2; J: TRBJ2-1; V: TRBV4-1; DNA: TGCGCCAGCAGTCGCACTAGCGGGGTTTACAATGAGCAGTTCTTC; CDR3: CASSRTSGVYNEQFF
size: few; D: TRBD1; J: TRBJ1-4; V: TRBV7-9; DNA: TGTGCCAGCAGCTCCGGGACAGGGGAGGAAAAACTGTTTTTT; CDR3: CASSSGTGEEKLFF
size: -; D: TRBD2; J: TRBJ2-5; V: TRBV2; DNA: TGTGCCAGCAACGGGGGGGAAGAGACCCAGTACTTC; CDR3: CASNGGEETQYF
size: -; D: TRBD1; J: TRBJ2-3; V: TRBV6-5; DNA: TGTGCCAGCAGTTACGGGAACAGGGGTAGGGATACGCAGTATTTT; CDR3: CASSYGNRGRDTQYF
size: -; D: -; J: TRBJ2-5; V: TRBV5-4; DNA: TGTGCCAGCAGCTTCCCACAACAGGGCCAAGAGACCCAGTACTTC; CDR3: CASSFPQQGQETQYF
size: once; D: -; J: TRBJ2-1; V: TRBV7-2; DNA: TGTGCCAGCAGCTTAGCGGCGGAGTCCTACAATGAGCAGTTCTTC; CDR3: CASSLAAESYNEQFF